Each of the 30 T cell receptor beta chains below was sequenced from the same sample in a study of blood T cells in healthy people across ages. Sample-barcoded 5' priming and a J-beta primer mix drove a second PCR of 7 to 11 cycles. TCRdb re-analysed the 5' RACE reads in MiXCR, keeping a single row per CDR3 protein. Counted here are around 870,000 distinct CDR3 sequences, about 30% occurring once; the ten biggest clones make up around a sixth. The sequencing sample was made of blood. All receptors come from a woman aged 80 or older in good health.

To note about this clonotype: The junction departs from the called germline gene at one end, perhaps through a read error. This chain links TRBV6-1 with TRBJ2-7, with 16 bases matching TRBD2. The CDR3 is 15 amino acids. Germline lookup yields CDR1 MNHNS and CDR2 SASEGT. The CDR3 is CASRGLAGGPYEQCF. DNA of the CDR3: TGTGCCAGCAGGGGACTAGCGGGGGGGCCTTACGAGCAGTGCTTC.

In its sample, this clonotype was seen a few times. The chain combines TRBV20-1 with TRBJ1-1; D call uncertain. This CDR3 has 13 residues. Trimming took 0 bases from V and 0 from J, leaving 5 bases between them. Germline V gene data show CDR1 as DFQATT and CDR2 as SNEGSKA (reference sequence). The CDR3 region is CSARDRLNTEAFF. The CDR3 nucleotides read TGCAGTGCTAGAGACAGACTGAACACTGAAGCTTTCTTT.

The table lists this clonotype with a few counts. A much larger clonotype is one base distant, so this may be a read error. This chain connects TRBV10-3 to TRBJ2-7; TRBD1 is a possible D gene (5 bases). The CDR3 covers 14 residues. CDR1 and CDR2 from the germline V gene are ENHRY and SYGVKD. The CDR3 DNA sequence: TGTGCCATCAGTGATATAGACAGCTCCTACAAGCAGTACTTC. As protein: CAISDIDSSYKQYF.

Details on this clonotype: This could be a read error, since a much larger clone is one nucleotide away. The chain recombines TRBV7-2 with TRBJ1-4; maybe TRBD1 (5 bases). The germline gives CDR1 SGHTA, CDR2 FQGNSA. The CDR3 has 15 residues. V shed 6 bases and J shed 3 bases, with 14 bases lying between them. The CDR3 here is CASRAGPSANEKLFF. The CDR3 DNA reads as TGTGCCAGCAGGGCGGGACCGTCGGCTAATGAAAAACTGTTTTTT. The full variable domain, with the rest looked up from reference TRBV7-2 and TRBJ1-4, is GAGVSQSPSNKVTEKGKDVELRCDPISGHTALYWYRQSLGQGLEFLIYFQGNSAPDKSGLPSDRFSAERTGGSVSTLTIQRTQQEDSAVYLCASRAGPSANEKLFFGSGTQLSVL.

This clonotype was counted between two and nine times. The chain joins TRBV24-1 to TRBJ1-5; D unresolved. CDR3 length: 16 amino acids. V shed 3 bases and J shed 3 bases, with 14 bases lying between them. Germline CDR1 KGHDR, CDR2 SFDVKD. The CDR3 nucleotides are TGTGCCACCAGTGATCGGTCAGGACCTCCCAATCAGCCCCAGCATTTT. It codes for CATSDRSGPPNQPQHF.

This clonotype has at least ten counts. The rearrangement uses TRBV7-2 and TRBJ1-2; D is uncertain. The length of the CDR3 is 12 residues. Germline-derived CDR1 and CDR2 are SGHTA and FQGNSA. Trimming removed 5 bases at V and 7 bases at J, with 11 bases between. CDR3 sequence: CASSVRVGGYTF. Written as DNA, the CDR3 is TGTGCCAGCAGCGTCCGAGTAGGTGGCTACACCTTC.

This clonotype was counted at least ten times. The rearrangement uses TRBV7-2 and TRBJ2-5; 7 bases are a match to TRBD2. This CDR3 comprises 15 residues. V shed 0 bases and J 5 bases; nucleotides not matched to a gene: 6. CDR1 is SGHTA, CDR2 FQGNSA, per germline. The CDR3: CASSLARAAGETQYF. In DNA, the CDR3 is TGTGCCAGCAGCTTAGCCCGGGCAGCGGGGGAGACCCAGTACTTC. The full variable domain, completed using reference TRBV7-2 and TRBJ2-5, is GAGVSQSPSNKVTEKGKDVELRCDPISGHTALYWYRQSLGQGLEFLIYFQGNSAPDKSGLPSDRFSAERTGGSVSTLTIQRTQQEDSAVYLCASSLARAAGETQYFGPGTRLLVL.

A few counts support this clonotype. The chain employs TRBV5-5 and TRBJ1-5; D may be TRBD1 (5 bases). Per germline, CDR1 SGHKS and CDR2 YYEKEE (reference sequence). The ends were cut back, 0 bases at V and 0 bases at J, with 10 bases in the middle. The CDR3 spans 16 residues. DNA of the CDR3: TGTGCCAGCAGCTTGGCGACAGCCTATAGCAATCAGCCCCAGCATTTT. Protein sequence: CASSLATAYSNQPQHF. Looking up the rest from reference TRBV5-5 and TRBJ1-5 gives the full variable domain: DAGVTQSPTHLIKTRGQQVTLRCSPISGHKSVSWYQQVLGQGPQFIFQYYEKEERGRGNFPDRFSARQFPNYSSELNVNALLLGDSALYLCASSLATAYSNQPQHFGDGTRLSIL.

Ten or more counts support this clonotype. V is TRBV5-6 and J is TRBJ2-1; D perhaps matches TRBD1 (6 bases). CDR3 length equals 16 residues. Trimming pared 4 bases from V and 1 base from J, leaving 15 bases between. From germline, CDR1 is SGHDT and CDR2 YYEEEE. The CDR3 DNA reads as TGTGCCAGCAGCCCCTTGGGCAGGGGATCCTACAATGAGCAGTTCTTC. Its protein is CASSPLGRGSYNEQFF.

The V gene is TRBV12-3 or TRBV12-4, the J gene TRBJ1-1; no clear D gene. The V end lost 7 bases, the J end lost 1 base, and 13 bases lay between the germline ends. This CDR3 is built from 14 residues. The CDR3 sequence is CASTLSAGNTEAFF. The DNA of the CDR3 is TGTGCCAGCACCCTATCAGCGGGGAACACTGAAGCTTTCTTT.

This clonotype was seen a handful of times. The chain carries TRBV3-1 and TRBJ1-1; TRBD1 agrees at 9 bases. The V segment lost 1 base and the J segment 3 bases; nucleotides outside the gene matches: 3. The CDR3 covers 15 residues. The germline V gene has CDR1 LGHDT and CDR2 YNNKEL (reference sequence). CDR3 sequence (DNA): TGTGCCAGCAGCCAAGTGACAGGGGGGCACACTGAAGCTTTCTTT. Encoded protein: CASSQVTGGHTEAFF.

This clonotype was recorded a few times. This CDR3 is CASSFTGLYEQYF. The CDR3 nucleotides read TGTGCCAGCAGCTTCACGGGACTCTACGAGCAGTACTTC. V is TRBV7-9 and J is TRBJ2-7; TRBD2 is a possible D gene (6 bases). CDR1 and CDR2 from the germline V gene are SEHNR and FQNEAQ (reference sequence). This CDR3 has 13 amino acids. Trimming stripped 3 bases from V and 3 bases from J, with 9 bases between.

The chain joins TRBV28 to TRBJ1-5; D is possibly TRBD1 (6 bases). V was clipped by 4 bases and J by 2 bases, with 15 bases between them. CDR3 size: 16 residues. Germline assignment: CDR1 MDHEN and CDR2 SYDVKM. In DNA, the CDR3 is TGTGCCAGCAGTTCCACAGGGCGGATTGGCAATCAGCCCCAGCATTTT. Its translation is CASSSTGRIGNQPQHF.

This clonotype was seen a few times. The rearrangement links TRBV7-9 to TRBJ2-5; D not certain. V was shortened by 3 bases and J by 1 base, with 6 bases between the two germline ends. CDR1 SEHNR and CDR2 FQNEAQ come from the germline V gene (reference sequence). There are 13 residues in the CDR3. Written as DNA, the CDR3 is TGTGCCAGCAGCTTCTGGTCCCAAGAGACCCAGTACTTC. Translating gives CASSFWSQETQYF.

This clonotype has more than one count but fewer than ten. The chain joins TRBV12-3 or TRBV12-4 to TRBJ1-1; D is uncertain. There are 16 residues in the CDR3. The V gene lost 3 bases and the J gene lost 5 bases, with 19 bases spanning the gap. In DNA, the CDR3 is TGTGCCAGCAGTTTGGACCGACGAGTGGGGAAGACTGAAGCTTTCTTT. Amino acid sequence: CASSLDRRVGKTEAFF.

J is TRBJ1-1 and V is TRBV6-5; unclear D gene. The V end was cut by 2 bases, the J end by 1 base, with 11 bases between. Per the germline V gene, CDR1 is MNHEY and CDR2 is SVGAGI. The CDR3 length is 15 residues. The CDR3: CASSYASRRNTEAFF. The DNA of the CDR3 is TGTGCCAGCAGTTACGCCAGTAGGAGGAACACTGAAGCTTTCTTT.

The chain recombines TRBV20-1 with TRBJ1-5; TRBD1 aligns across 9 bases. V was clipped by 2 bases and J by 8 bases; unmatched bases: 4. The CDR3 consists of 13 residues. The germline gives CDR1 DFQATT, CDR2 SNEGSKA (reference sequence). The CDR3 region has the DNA TGCAGTGCTAGAACCCGGGACAGGGAGCCCCAGCATTTT. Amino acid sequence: CSARTRDREPQHF.

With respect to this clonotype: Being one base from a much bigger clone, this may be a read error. The CDR3 bases are TGTGCCAGCTCACCGGTGGGACAGGGTGGATCCAATGAGCAGTACTTC. Its translation: CASSPVGQGGSNEQYF. V gene TRBV18 combines with J gene TRBJ2-5; 9 bases map to TRBD1. After removal of 3 bases from V and 11 bases from J, the junction contained 16 bases not matched to a gene. The V gene's germline CDR1 is KGHSH and CDR2 LQKENI. The CDR3 sequence is 16 residues long.

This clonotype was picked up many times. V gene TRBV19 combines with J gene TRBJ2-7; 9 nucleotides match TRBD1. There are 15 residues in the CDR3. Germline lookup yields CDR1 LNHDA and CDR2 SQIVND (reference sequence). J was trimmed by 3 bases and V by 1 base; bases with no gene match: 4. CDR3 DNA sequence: TGTGCCAGTAGTATAGGGACAGGGGCTTTCTACGAGCAGTACTTC. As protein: CASSIGTGAFYEQYF.

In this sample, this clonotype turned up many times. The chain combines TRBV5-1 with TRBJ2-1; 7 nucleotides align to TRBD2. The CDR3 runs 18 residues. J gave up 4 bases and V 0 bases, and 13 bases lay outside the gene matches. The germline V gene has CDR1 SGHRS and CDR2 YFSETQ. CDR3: CASSLVLAARKLYNEQFF. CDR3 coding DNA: TGCGCCAGCAGCTTGGTCCTAGCGGCGAGGAAACTTTACAATGAGCAGTTCTTC.

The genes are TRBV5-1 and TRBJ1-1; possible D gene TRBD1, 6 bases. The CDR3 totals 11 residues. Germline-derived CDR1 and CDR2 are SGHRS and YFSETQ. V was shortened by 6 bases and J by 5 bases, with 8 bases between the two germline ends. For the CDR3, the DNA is TGCGCCAGCAAGGGGGAGACTGAAGCTTTCTTT. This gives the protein CASKGETEAFF.

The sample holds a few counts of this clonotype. CDR3 amino acids: CASVLEPVGVNYGYTF. DNA of the CDR3: TGTGCCAGCGTCCTCGAACCAGTGGGGGTTAACTATGGCTACACCTTC. This rearrangement joins TRBV2 to TRBJ1-2, with D possibly being TRBD1 (5 bases). V lost 8 bases to trimming and J lost 1 base, with 20 bases between them. Germline loops: CDR1 SNHLY, CDR2 FYNNEI. The CDR3 is made up of 16 amino acids.

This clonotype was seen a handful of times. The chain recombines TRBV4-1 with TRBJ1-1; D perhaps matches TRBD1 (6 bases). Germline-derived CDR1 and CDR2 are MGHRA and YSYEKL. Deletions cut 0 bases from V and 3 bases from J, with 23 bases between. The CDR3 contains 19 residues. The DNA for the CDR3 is TGCGCCAGCAGCCAAGAGGCGAGTGGCCTCGGGGGGGCCCACACTGAAGCTTTCTTT. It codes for CASSQEASGLGGAHTEAFF.

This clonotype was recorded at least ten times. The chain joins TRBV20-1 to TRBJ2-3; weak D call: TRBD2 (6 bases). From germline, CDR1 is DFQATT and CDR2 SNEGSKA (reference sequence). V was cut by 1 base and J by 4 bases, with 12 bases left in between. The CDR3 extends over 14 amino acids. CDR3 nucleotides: TGCAGTGCTAGAGGGCGGGGTCTCCCAGATACGCAGTATTTT. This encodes CSARGRGLPDTQYF.

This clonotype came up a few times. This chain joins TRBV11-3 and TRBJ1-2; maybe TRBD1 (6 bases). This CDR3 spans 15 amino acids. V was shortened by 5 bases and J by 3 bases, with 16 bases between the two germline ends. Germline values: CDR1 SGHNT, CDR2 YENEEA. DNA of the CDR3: TGTGCCAGCAGCCCTCCAGGGGTTTCCGACTATGGCTACACCTTC. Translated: CASSPPGVSDYGYTF.

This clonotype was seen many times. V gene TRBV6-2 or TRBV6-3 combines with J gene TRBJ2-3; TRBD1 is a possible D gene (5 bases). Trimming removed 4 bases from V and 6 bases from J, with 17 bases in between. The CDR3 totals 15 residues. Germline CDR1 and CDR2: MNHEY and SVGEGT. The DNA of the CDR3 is TGTGCCAGCAGTTCCCCCGGACACGGATGGGATACGCAGTATTTT. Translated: CASSSPGHGWDTQYF.

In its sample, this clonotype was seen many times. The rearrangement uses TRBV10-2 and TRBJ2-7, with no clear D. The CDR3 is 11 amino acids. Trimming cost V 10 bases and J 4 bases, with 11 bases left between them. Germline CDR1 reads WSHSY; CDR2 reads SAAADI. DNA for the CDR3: TGCGCCACCCCTCCGGCTTACGAGCAGTACTTC. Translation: CATPPAYEQYF.

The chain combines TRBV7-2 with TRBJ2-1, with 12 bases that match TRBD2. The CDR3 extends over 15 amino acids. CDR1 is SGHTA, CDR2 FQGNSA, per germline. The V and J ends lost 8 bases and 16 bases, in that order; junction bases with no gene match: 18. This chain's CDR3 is CASSVPTSGGYGQFF. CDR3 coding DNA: TGTGCCAGCTCCGTCCCGACTAGCGGGGGCTATGGGCAATTCTTC.

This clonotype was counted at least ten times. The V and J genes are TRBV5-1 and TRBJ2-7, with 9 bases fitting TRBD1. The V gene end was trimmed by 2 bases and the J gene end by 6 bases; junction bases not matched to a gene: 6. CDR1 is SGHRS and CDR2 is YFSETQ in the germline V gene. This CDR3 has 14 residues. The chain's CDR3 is CASSFRDREGEQYF. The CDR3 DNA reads TGCGCCAGCAGCTTCCGGGACAGGGAGGGCGAGCAGTACTTC. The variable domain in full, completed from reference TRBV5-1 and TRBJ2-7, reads KAGVTQTPRYLIKTRGQQVTLSCSPISGHRSVSWYQQTPGQGLQFLFEYFSETQRNKGNFPGRFSGRQFSNSRSEMNVSTLELGDSALYLCASSFRDREGEQYFGPGTRLTVT.

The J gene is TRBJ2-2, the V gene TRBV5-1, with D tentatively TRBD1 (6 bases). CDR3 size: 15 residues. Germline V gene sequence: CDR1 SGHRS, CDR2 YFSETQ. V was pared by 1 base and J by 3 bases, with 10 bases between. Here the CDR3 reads CASSLRTVDTGELFF. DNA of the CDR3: TGCGCCAGCAGCTTGAGGACAGTGGACACCGGGGAGCTGTTTTTT.